These T cell receptor beta chains were read from a single sample in a study of PD-L1 blockade in urothelial cancer. Profiling relied on immunoSEQ multiplex PCR, and the TCRdb table lists in-frame clones only, not all of them. The data show some 100,000 clones, with roughly nine tenths seen just once and 0.8% to 1% held by the top ten. This material consisted of PBMCs, taken around atezolizumab (anti-PD-L1) treatment. The receptors come from a woman aged 80 or over with urothelial cancer. The CDR3 runs from the conserved cysteine through the conserved F or W. The order of the fields is D gene, V gene, clone size, J gene, CDR3 DNA, CDR3 protein. A D gene is named only where the DNA matches it firmly. Rows give clone size only sometimes, using once, few, many, or a class for an expanded clone.

TRBD1,TRBV10-3,-,TRBJ1-1,TGTGCCATCACCGACGGACAGGGGAACACTGAAGCTTTCTTT,CAITDGQGNTEAFF
TRBD2,TRBV19,-,TRBJ2-5,TGTGCCAGTAGTTTCGGACTAGCGGGAGGAGAGACCCAGTACTTC,CASSFGLAGGETQYF
TRBD1,TRBV5-1,-,TRBJ1-2,TGCGCCAGCAGCTCGACCTCAGGGGGCGGCGGCTACACCTTC,CASSSTSGGGGYTF
-,TRBV28,-,TRBJ2-7,TGTGCCAGCAGTTTATCTCCTAGGAAACAGTACTTC,CASSLSPRKQYF
-,TRBV10-3,-,TRBJ1-2,TGTGCCATCAGTGAGTCATGGGGCTACCCCTATGGCTACACCTTC,CAISESWGYPYGYTF
-,TRBV10-3,once,TRBJ2-3,TGTGCCATCAGTGACCCAGGGGGGAGCACAGATACGCAGTATTTT,CAISDPGGSTDTQYF
-,TRBV30,few,TRBJ1-5,TGTGCCTGGAGCAACGGAGCATATAGCAATCAGCCCCAGCATTTT,CAWSNGAYSNQPQHF
-,TRBV29-1,-,TRBJ2-1,TGCAGCGTTGAAGAGGGCAGAACAAATTTCTACAATGAGCAGTTCTTC,CSVEEGRTNFYNEQFF
TRBD2,TRBV6-1,-,TRBJ2-5,TGTGCCAGCAGACCGCTAGCGGGAGGGCGAGAGACCCAGTACTTC,CASRPLAGGRETQYF
-,TRBV11-2,-,TRBJ2-7,TGTGCCAGCAAGGTTGGTAGCGGAGGCTACGAGCAGTACTTC,CASKVGSGGYEQYF
-,TRBV28,-,TRBJ2-5,TGTGCCAGCAGTTCCGGACAGCAAGAGACCCAGTACTTC,CASSSGQQETQYF
TRBD2,TRBV10-3,once,TRBJ2-3,TGTGCCATCAGTAAAGCGACTAGCGGACTCACAGATACGCAGTATTTT,CAISKATSGLTDTQYF
TRBD2,TRBV28,-,TRBJ2-5,TGTGCCAGCAGTACCCGGACTAGGGGTAGTCGAGAGACCCAGTACTTC,CASSTRTRGSRETQYF
TRBD1,TRBV5-4,-,TRBJ2-5,TGTGCCAGCAGGCCTGGAGCTACAGGGGAAGAGACCCAGTACTTC,CASRPGATGEETQYF
-,TRBV5-1,-,TRBJ1-2,TGCGCCAGCAGCGGGGGCGGACAATTCTATGGCTACACCTTC,CASSGGGQFYGYTF
TRBD1,TRBV4-1,-,TRBJ1-1,TGCGCCAGCAGCACATTGGGGACAGGGGCGAACACTGAAGCTTTCTTT,CASSTLGTGANTEAFF
TRBD1,TRBV2,-,TRBJ1-5,TGTGCCAGCGCGTTTCCGAGGGGAGGACAGGGGTTTGAGCAGCCCCAGCATTTT,CASAFPRGGQGFEQPQHF
TRBD2,TRBV7-2,few,TRBJ2-1,TGTGCCAGCAGCTTAGATGGTAGCGGGAGGGGTGAGCAGTTCTTC,CASSLDGSGRGEQFF
TRBD1,TRBV2,-,TRBJ2-7,TGTGCCAGCAGAGGGGACAGGGGGGAGTTCTACGAGCAGTACTTC,CASRGDRGEFYEQYF
-,TRBV7-2,-,TRBJ1-2,TGTGCCAGCAGCTTAGGGTTTCGGGGGGCCGACTATGGCTACACCTTC,CASSLGFRGADYGYTF
TRBD2,TRBV7-2,-,TRBJ2-7,TGTGCCAGCAGCCCCCAGCGGGGCCCCTACGAGCAGTACTTC,CASSPQRGPYEQYF
-,TRBV5-4,-,TRBJ2-5,TGTGCCAGCAGCTTGGACAGGCAAGAGACCCAGTACTTC,CASSLDRQETQYF
-,TRBV28,-,TRBJ1-2,TGTGCCAGCATCCGGGGGGGGACTTCCTATGGCTACACCTTC,CASIRGGTSYGYTF
TRBD1,TRBV6-6,-,TRBJ2-1,TGTGCCAGCAGCTTGACAGGGGGATATGAGCAGTTCTTC,CASSLTGGYEQFF
-,TRBV6-5,-,TRBJ2-1,TGTGCCAGCAGTTACGTGCACGGGGATGAGCAGTTCTTC,CASSYVHGDEQFF
TRBD1,TRBV5-1,once,TRBJ1-1,TGCGCCAGCAGCCTCTTGCAGGGGGTGAACACTGAAGCTTTCTTT,CASSLLQGVNTEAFF
-,TRBV10-3,-,TRBJ1-1,TGTGCCATCACTAGCCAGAGGGTAATGAACACTGAAGCTTTCTTT,CAITSQRVMNTEAFF
TRBD1,TRBV7-9,-,TRBJ2-2,TGTGCCCCGGGAGATGACAGGGGGAGTTTCACCGGGGAGCTGTTTTTT,CAPGDDRGSFTGELFF